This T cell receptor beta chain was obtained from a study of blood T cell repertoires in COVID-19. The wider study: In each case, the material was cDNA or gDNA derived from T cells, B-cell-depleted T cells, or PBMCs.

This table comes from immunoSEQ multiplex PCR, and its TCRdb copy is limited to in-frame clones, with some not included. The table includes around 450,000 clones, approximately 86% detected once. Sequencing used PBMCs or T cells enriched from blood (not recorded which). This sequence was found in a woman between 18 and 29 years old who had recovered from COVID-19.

The CDR3 here is CAWTSPGQGKEDSPLHF. CDR3 sequence (DNA): TGTGCCTGGACGAGTCCGGGACAGGGAAAGGAGGATTCACCCCTCCACTTT. The chain combines TRBV30 with TRBJ1-6; 9 bases are a match to TRBD1. The germline V gene encodes CDR1 GTSNPN and CDR2 SVGIG (reference sequence). With V trimmed by 4 bases and J by 8 bases, 15 bases remained unmatched. The CDR3 is 17 residues long.